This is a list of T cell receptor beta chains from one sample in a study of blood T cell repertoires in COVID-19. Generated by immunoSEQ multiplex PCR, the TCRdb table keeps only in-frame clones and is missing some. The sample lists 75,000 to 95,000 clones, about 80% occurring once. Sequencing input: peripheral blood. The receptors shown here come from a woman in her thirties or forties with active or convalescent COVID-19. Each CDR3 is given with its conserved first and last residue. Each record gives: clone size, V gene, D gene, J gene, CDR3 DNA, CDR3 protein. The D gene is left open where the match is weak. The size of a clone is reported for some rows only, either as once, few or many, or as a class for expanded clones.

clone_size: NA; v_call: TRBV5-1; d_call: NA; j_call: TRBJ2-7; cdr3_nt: TGCGCCAGCAGCAAGCAACAGGGACTAAGATACGAGCAGTACTTC; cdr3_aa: CASSKQQGLRYEQYF
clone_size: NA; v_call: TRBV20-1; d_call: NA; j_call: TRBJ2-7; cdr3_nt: TGCAGTGCTAGTCCTGTTAGGGGTATGACCGTCTACGAGCAGTACTTC; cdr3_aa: CSASPVRGMTVYEQYF
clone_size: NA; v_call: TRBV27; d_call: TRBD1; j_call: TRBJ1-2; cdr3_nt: TGTGCCAGCAGACCCACAGGGGGTTATGGCTACACCTTC; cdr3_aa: CASRPTGGYGYTF
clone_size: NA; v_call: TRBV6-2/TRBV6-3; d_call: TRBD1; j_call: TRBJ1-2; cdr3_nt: TGTGCCAGCAGTTACTCGAGGGACAGTGTTAACTATGGCTACACCTTC; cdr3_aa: CASSYSRDSVNYGYTF
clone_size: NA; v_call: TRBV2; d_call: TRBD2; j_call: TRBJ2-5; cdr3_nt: TGTGCCAGCAGGCACACTAGCGGGAGGGCCCCAGGAGAGACCCAGTACTTC; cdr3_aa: CASRHTSGRAPGETQYF
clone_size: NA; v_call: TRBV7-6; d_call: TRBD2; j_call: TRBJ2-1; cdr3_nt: TGTGCCAGCAGCTTAGGCGCTCTATCGGCGGGAGGAAGGTCCAATGAGCAGTTCTTC; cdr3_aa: CASSLGALSAGGRSNEQFF
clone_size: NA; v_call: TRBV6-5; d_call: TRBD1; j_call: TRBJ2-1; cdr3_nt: TGTGCCAGCAGTTCGACAGGGGGCCAGGCGTTCTTC; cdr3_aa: CASSSTGGQAFF
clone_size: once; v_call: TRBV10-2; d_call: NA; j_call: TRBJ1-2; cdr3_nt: TGCGCCAGCAGTGAGACGGGATTTCGCTTC; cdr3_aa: CASSETGFRF
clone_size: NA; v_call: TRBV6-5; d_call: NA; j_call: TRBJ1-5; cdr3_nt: TGTGCCACCGTCAGGGTGGTCAATCAGCCCCAGCATTTT; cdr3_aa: CATVRVVNQPQHF
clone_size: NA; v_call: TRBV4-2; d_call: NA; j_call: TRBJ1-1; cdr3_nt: TGTGCCAGCAGCCGATTCAGGGGATCGGACACTGAAGCTTTCTTT; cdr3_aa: CASSRFRGSDTEAFF
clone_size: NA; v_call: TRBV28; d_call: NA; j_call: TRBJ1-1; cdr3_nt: TGTGCCAGCCGATTTCAACAATTAAAAGGGAGTGAAGCTTTCTTT; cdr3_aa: CASRFQQLKGSEAFF
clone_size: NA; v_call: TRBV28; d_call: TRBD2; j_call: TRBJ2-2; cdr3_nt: TGTGCCAGCAGTCCGAGGTCGGGAGGCACCGGGGAGCTGTTTTTT; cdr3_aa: CASSPRSGGTGELFF
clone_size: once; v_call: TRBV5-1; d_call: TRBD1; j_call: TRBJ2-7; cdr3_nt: TGCGCCAGCAGTAAAGAACAGGGGGATGTGCAGTACTTC; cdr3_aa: CASSKEQGDVQYF
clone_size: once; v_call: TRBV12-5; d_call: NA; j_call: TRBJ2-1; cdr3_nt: TGTGCTAGTGGTTTGGTACTCGGACATGACAATGAGCAGTTCTTC; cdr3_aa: CASGLVLGHDNEQFF
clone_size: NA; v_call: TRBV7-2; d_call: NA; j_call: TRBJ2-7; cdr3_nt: TGTGCCAGCAGCTTAGCAGGGGGACAAAACTCCTACGAGCAGTACTTC; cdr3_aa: CASSLAGGQNSYEQYF
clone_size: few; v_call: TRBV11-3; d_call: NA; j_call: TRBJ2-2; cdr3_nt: TGTGCCAGCAGCTCACTACTAGCAGGAGCCGGGGAGCTGTTTTTT; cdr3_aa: CASSSLLAGAGELFF
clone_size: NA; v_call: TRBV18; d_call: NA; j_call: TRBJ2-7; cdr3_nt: TGTGCCAGCTCACAAAGTCAGGGGAATTCCTACGAGCAGTACTTC; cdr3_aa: CASSQSQGNSYEQYF
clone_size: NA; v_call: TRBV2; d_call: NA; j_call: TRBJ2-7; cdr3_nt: TGTGCCAGCAGTGAAAAGGGGTTTTTGCAGTACTTC; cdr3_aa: CASSEKGFLQYF
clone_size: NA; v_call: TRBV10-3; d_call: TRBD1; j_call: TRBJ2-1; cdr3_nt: TGTGCCATCAGTGAGTCGAACAGGGGCTACAATGAGCAGTTCTTC; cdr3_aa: CAISESNRGYNEQFF
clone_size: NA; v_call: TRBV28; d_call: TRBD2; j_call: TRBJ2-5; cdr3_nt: TGTGCCAGCAGTTTCGCTAGCGGGAGGGCCGGGGAGACCCAGTACTTC; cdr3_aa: CASSFASGRAGETQYF
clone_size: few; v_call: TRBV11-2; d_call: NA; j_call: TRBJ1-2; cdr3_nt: TGTGCCAGCAGCTTCAGCGGGGCAGGGCATGGCTACACCTTC; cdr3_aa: CASSFSGAGHGYTF
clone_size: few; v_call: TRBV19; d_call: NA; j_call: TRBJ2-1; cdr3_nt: TGTGCCAGTAGTATAGGCACAGGTCGCCTAGATTACAATGAGCAGTTCTTC; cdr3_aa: CASSIGTGRLDYNEQFF
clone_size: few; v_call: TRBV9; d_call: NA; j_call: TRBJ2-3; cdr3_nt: TGTGCCAGCAGCGTAGAGGGAAGCGGGCTTCACACAGATACGCAGTATTTT; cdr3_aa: CASSVEGSGLHTDTQYF
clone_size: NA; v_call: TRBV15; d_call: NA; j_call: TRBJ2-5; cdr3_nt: TGTGCCACCAGCAGAGCCCCCGAAGAGACCCAGTACTTC; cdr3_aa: CATSRAPEETQYF